This T cell receptor (beta chain) was documented in a study of blood T cell repertoires in COVID-19. In the study overall: The analysed material was cDNA or gDNA that came from T cells, B-cell-depleted T cells, or PBMCs.

J gave up 11 bases and V 2 bases, and 8 bases lay outside the gene matches. Germline loops: CDR1 MNHEY, CDR2 SVGAGI. The CDR3 extends over 15 amino acids. Clones were read by immunoSEQ multiplex PCR, and TCRdb kept only the in-frame ones, dropping some. The table includes 220,000 or so clones, roughly 92% detected once. The sequenced material came from peripheral blood. V and J are TRBV6-5 and TRBJ1-5; 11 nucleotides line up with TRBD1. This clonotype was sampled from a man aged 60-69 years with COVID-19, enrolled during active disease. CDR3 in amino acids: CASSYIPGQGESQHF. The CDR3 nucleotides are TGTGCCAGCAGTTACATTCCGGGACAGGGGGAATCCCAGCATTTT.